The following is a TCR beta chain sequence with its context. It has no known antigen specificity. The input lacks base qualities; no much larger clone sits a single base away. The TCR beta CDR3 regions were amplified from RNA transcripts. The TCR CDR3 was subjected to a first round of RT-PCR using the HTBI primer set and the Qiagen OneStep RT-PCR kit. A second multiplex PCR round built the libraries, followed by size selection and purification. Sequencing of the libraries was done on an Illumina HiSeq2000 using paired-end 100 bp reads. In the source study's methods: SOAPnuke was used to process the raw data, removing reads that contained adapters or uncalled bases, had a mean Phred below 15, or lacked an exact match to the constant primer or identifier. COPE v1.2.5 was used to merge high-quality paired reads, and clonotypes were defined as unique nucleotide sequences. Clonotypes were aligned to IMGT TRBV, TRBD and TRBJ reference segments using MiTCR v1.1. Only V-J combinations with frequency above 0.0001, covering approximately 99% of repertoires, were analysed. The TCS score was defined as F50 (clonal expansion) divided by E x V (chaos), with BLOSUM62-based TCRdist calculated between CDR3 peptides within each V-J. Welch's t-statistics and random forest reduced approximately 520 V-J features to about 13, which were used in a naive Bayes classifier (R e1071). TCRdb handled the public reads itself, with Q25 trimming in fastp and clone calling in MiXCR, and kept productive beta chains. Merged by CDR3 protein, the rows form single entries marked with the most common genes and DNA. The authors' filters were not applied to this entry. The sample records around 270,000 distinct CDR3 sequences, roughly 18% of which are singletons. The top ten clones comprise 35% to 40% of the sample.

Ophthalmopathy patients had moderately to severely active disease, Clinical Activity Score of at least 3, NOSPECS grade of at least 4, and duration under 3 months. Any patient with an uncontrolled infection, another autoimmune disease, pregnancy or lactation was excluded. Diagnoses relied on clinical symptoms, serum thyroxine and TRAb, thyroid ultrasound and orbital computed tomography. Ficoll-Paque density gradient centrifugation was used to isolate PBMCs from about 9 ml of fresh peripheral blood. Trizol reagent was used to extract total RNA, and RNA quality was then checked on an Agilent 2100 Bioanalyzer. The data belong to a study of T cells in Graves' hyperthyroidism and ophthalmopathy (dated by TCRdb to the late 2010s). Regarding the study in general: Peripheral blood was collected at initial diagnosis, before any treatment. TCR Vbeta CDR3 sequencing of 130 to 150 peripheral blood samples (43 ophthalmopathy, some 75 hyperthyroidism and around 17 progressor patients) is reported in the paper. Thyroid tissue and blood T-cell repertoires from six Graves' hyperthyroidism patients were also compared in the study. Prospective prediction of ophthalmopathy was tested in an independent validation cohort consisting of some 18 hyperthyroidism patients and some 15 patients who later progressed to ophthalmopathy. TCR V-J signatures able to tell the groups apart were searched for in a discovery cohort of 90 to 100 patients, of whom 43 had Graves' ophthalmopathy and about 55 had stable Graves' hyperthyroidism. After sampling, hyperthyroidism patients received methimazole starting at 30 mg daily, and ophthalmopathy patients received high-dose intravenous methylprednisolone. The 75 to 100 discovery patients were randomly split 7:3 into training and test sets.

The trim is 4 bases for V and 3 bases for J, with a gap of 7 bases between the germline ends. From its cysteine to its phenylalanine, the CDR3 spans 12 amino acids. Only the CDR3 region is kept as DNA, spanning 36 bases read in frame from base 1. CDR1 and CDR2, per the germline V gene, are MNHNS and SASEGT. General conclusions and limits of the study: Ophthalmopathy was separated from stable hyperthyroidism by a 13 V-J signature model, with roughly 88% sensitivity and 81% to 82% specificity obtained in cross-validation and 80%/75% obtained in testing. No statistical method was used to set the sample size in advance, and investigators knew the group allocation. During validation, the model predicted progression to ophthalmopathy a median of about 6.5 months ahead of onset, with approximately 70% sensitivity and 72% to 80% specificity. Most expanded thyroid clonotypes (frequency above 0.001) were also detected in blood, a finding suggesting that blood repertoires may reflect thyroid immune responses.

The TCR comes from a man aged 45-60 years with Graves' ophthalmopathy. Sequenced input: blood. The sequence links TRBV6-1 to TRBJ2-7, with no D gene named confidently. Here is the DNA: TGTGCCAGCAGTGTGAGATACTACGAGCAGTACTTC. Translated, it gives CASSVRYYEQYF.